Each of the 29 T cell receptor beta chains below was sequenced from the same sample in a study of blood T cell repertoires in COVID-19. Produced via immunoSEQ multiplex PCR; TCRdb's table is partial and in-frame only. The sample shows some 300,000 clones, around 90% of them seen only once. Sequencing was performed on PBMCs or T cells enriched from blood (not recorded which). The receptors originated from a woman aged 40-49 years who had recovered from COVID-19.

This chain links TRBV5-4 with TRBJ1-6, with D perhaps matching TRBD1 (5 bases). This CDR3 has 16 amino acids. V was cut by 0 bases and J by 7 bases, with 14 bases left in between. Germline-derived CDR1 and CDR2 are SGHNT and YYREEE (reference sequence). DNA for the CDR3: TGTGCCAGCAGCTTGGGTGGGGTTCAGGGAAATTCACCCCTCCACTTT. Translation gives CASSLGGVQGNSPLHF.

This clone has a single count. The chain is built from TRBV7-3 and TRBJ2-6; 10 bases line up with TRBD2. Per germline, CDR1 SGHTA and CDR2 FQGTGA. Trimming at V came to 5 bases and at J to 2 bases, leaving 6 bases not matched to a gene. This CDR3 contains 17 residues. CDR3: CASSPSGRATGANVLTF. The CDR3 DNA reads TGTGCCAGCAGCCCGAGCGGGAGGGCCACTGGGGCCAACGTCCTGACTTTC.

CDR3 residues: CASSRTDRGSAETQYF. The CDR3 nucleotides read TGCGCCAGCAGCCGTACCGACCGGGGGAGTGCGGAGACCCAGTACTTC. The chain employs TRBV5-1 and TRBJ2-5; possibly TRBD2 for D (6 bases). The V gene's germline CDR1 is SGHRS and CDR2 YFSETQ. This CDR3 comprises 16 residues. V was cut by 4 bases and J by 5 bases, with 21 bases left in between.

Turning to this clone: Mismatch with germline at one junction end may stem from a read error. The genes are TRBV5-4 and TRBJ2-1; 8 bases are a match to TRBD1. The CDR3 consists of 12 residues. Germline V gene data show CDR1 as SGHNT and CDR2 as YYREEE (reference sequence). The CDR3 DNA follows: TGTGCCAGCAGCCTCGTGCCGGACAGGGCGCTCTTC. It encodes CASSLVPDRALF.

The chain uses TRBV5-4 and TRBJ1-1; possibly TRBD1 for D (6 bases). Deletions cut 4 bases from V and 6 bases from J, with 22 bases between. This CDR3 spans 16 amino acids. The germline V gene encodes CDR1 SGHNT and CDR2 YYREEE (reference sequence). DNA of the CDR3: TGTGCCAGCAGCCATTCAAATCGGGCAGGGGCGGCTGAAGCTTTCTTT. It encodes CASSHSNRAGAAEAFF.

This chain joins TRBV2 and TRBJ1-2, with D perhaps matching TRBD1 (5 bases). From germline, CDR1 is SNHLY and CDR2 FYNNEI. This CDR3 region has 13 residues. The V end lost 2 bases, the J end lost 4 bases, and 8 bases lay between the germline ends. The CDR3: CASSEQGPYGYTF. The CDR3 DNA follows: TGTGCCAGCAGTGAACAGGGTCCCTATGGCTACACCTTC.

The count of this clone is one. This sequence joins TRBV7-8 and TRBJ2-3; D may be TRBD2 (6 bases). The CDR3 has 17 residues. Deletions cut 2 bases from V and 3 bases from J, with 18 bases between. Germline CDR1 SGHVS, CDR2 FQNEAQ. Here the CDR3 reads CASSLRRRGLITDTQYF. The DNA of the CDR3 is TGTGCCAGCAGCTTAAGGCGGCGGGGACTTATAACAGATACGCAGTATTTT.

The chain employs TRBV19 and TRBJ2-7; 7 bases map to TRBD1. The germline CDR1 and CDR2 sequences are LNHDA and SQIVND (reference sequence). V shed 3 bases and J 5 bases; nucleotides not matched to a gene: 10. The CDR3 has 15 amino acids. The CDR3 nucleotides are TGTGCCAGTAGTATCTGGACAGGCGCCGTGGACGAGCAGTACTTC. Amino acids: CASSIWTGAVDEQYF.

The gene calls are TRBV7-2 and TRBJ1-6; no definite D call. V was trimmed by 1 base and J by 9 bases, leaving 13 bases between them. CDR3 length equals 15 residues. CDR1 and CDR2 (germline): SGHTA, FQGNSA. The CDR3 loop reads CASSLGSGYVSPLHF. For the CDR3, the DNA is TGTGCCAGCAGCTTAGGGTCCGGGTATGTTTCACCCCTCCACTTT.

This clone showed up just a few times. The chain employs TRBV10-1 and TRBJ1-2, with TRBD1 as a possible D gene (5 bases). Germline CDR1 WNHNN, CDR2 SYGVQD (reference sequence). V lost 4 bases to trimming and J lost 7 bases, with 13 bases between them. The CDR3 contains 13 residues. CDR3 coding DNA: TGCGCCAGCAGTGCACAGGAGAAGTTTGGCTACACCTTC. Translating it yields CASSAQEKFGYTF.

The chain has TRBV15 and TRBJ1-3; D may be TRBD1 (5 bases). Germline assignment: CDR1 LNHNV and CDR2 YYDKDF (reference sequence). Trimming cost V 0 bases and J 0 bases, with 12 bases left between them. The CDR3 length is 17 residues. DNA of the CDR3: TGTGCCACCAGCAGAGATTGGGGGGGAAACTCTGGAAACACCATATATTTT. It codes for CATSRDWGGNSGNTIYF.

V and J are TRBV6-5 and TRBJ1-1; 7 nucleotides agree with TRBD1. V lost 6 bases to trimming and J lost 5 bases; unmatched junction nucleotides: 6. From germline, CDR1 is MNHEY and CDR2 SVGAGI. The CDR3 is 13 amino acids. In DNA form, the CDR3 reads TGTGCCAGCAGGGACAGGAAACTAACTGAAGCTTTCTTT. It is translated as CASRDRKLTEAFF.

This clone was detected once. V is TRBV13 and J is TRBJ2-2; D remains ambiguous. The germline CDR1 and CDR2 sequences are PRHDT and FYEKMQ (reference sequence). Trimming took off 2 bases at V and 0 bases at J, with 10 bases between the two ends. CDR3 length: 16 amino acids. In DNA, the CDR3 is TGTGCCAGCAGCTTATACTACGGTACGAACACCGGGGAGCTGTTTTTT. Translating gives CASSLYYGTNTGELFF.

The chain links TRBV5-1 to TRBJ2-1, with TRBD1 as a possible D gene (6 bases). V lost 7 bases, J lost 10 bases, and 6 bases lay in between. There are 9 residues in the CDR3. Germline CDR1 SGHRS, CDR2 YFSETQ. CDR3 residues: CASGTEQFF. The CDR3 DNA follows: TGCGCCAGCGGGACAGAGCAGTTCTTC.

The CDR3 sequence: CSVIVGAPDTQYF. CDR3 nucleotides: TGCAGCGTCATTGTGGGGGCCCCAGATACGCAGTATTTT. The V call is TRBV29-1, the J call TRBJ2-3; possibly TRBD1 for D (6 bases). Germline assignment: CDR1 SQVTM and CDR2 ANQGSEA. Trimming took 6 bases from V and 4 from J, leaving 14 bases between them. The CDR3 runs to 13 residues.

The chain uses TRBV6-5 and TRBJ1-1; TRBD1 matches 9 bases. The CDR3 has 13 amino acids. CDR1 and CDR2 from the germline V gene are MNHEY and SVGAGI. Trimming at V came to 2 bases and at J to 6 bases, leaving 1 base not matched to a gene. Here the CDR3 reads CASSYRQGAEAFF. CDR3 bases: TGTGCCAGCAGTTACCGACAGGGGGCTGAAGCTTTCTTT.

This clone was seen more than once but under ten times. The CDR3 bases are TGTGCCAGCTCACCCGACAGGGTGGGGAACTATGGCTACACCTTC. Translation: CASSPDRVGNYGYTF. The V and J genes are TRBV18 and TRBJ1-2; 7 positions match TRBD1. CDR3 size: 15 residues. Per germline, CDR1 KGHSH and CDR2 LQKENI. V was clipped by 3 bases and J by 2 bases; unmatched bases: 6.

The V call is TRBV19, the J call TRBJ2-5, with TRBD2 matching 12 bases. There are 17 residues in the CDR3. Germline CDR1 LNHDA, CDR2 SQIVND (reference sequence). V was clipped by 0 bases and J by 9 bases; unmatched bases: 11. CDR3 sequence: CASSIDPRLAGVVAQYF. The CDR3 DNA sequence: TGTGCCAGTAGTATAGATCCTAGACTAGCGGGAGTAGTCGCCCAGTACTTC.

V is TRBV29-1 and J is TRBJ1-5; 8 bases map to TRBD1. There are 13 residues in the CDR3. The germline V gene encodes CDR1 SQVTM and CDR2 ANQGSEA. The ends lost 4 bases at V and 5 bases at J; junction bases unmatched: 4. The CDR3 is CSVVDRGDQPQHF. The CDR3 bases are TGCAGCGTTGTTGACAGGGGTGATCAGCCCCAGCATTTT.

The chain combines TRBV19 with TRBJ1-4, with D hard to call. In germline, CDR1 is LNHDA, CDR2 SQIVND (reference sequence). V was shortened by 5 bases and J by 2 bases, with 6 bases between the two germline ends. The CDR3 is 13 amino acids. CDR3 bases: TGTGCCAGTAGTGTTGCGACTAATGAAAAACTGTTTTTT. Residues: CASSVATNEKLFF.

This clone was counted a single time. This chain links TRBV5-8 with TRBJ1-1; TRBD1 aligns across 9 bases. The junction had 6 bases not matched to a gene; V was cut back by 4 bases and J by 2 bases. The CDR3 spans 15 residues. Germline V gene sequence: CDR1 SGHTS, CDR2 YDEGEE. The DNA for the CDR3 is TGTGCCAGCAGCCCTTACAGGGGGCTTAACACTGAAGCTTTCTTT. Protein product: CASSPYRGLNTEAFF.

The chain carries TRBV18 and TRBJ2-5; 10 bases align to TRBD2. Germline V gene data show CDR1 as KGHSH and CDR2 as LQKENI. Germline trimming cut 2 bases from V and 4 bases from J; bases unmatched to any gene: 10. This CDR3 is built from 17 residues. CDR3 amino acids: CASSPLAGRLAGETQYF. The CDR3 DNA is TGTGCCAGCTCACCATTAGCGGGGAGACTAGCGGGAGAGACCCAGTACTTC. Together with reference TRBV18 and TRBJ2-5, the CDR3 gives the full variable domain: NAGVMQNPRHLVRRRGQEARLRCSPMKGHSHVYWYRQLPEEGLKFMVYLQKENIIDESGMPKERFSAEFPKEGPSILRIQQVVRGDSAAYFCASSPLAGRLAGETQYFGPGTRLLVL.

The chain couples TRBV18 to TRBJ2-5, with TRBD2 as a possible D gene (6 bases). The CDR3 runs to 14 residues. Germline V gene lookup returns CDR1 KGHSH and CDR2 LQKENI. Trimming stripped 6 bases from V and 2 bases from J, with 13 bases between. The DNA of the CDR3 is TGTGCCAGCTCCTGGACTAAAAGTCAAGAGACCCAGTACTTC. Its translation is CASSWTKSQETQYF.

The rearrangement links TRBV19 to TRBJ2-4; 7 bases agree with TRBD2. The CDR3 sequence is 13 residues long. The V gene end was trimmed by 7 bases and the J gene end by 3 bases; junction bases not matched to a gene: 3. Germline V lookup: CDR1 LNHDA, CDR2 SQIVND (reference sequence). The DNA for the CDR3 is TGTGCCAGTATGGGGGGGGTCAAAAACATTCAGTACTTC. Amino acid sequence: CASMGGVKNIQYF.

The chain employs TRBV6-5 and TRBJ2-7; TRBD2 agrees at 10 bases. Germline-derived CDR1 and CDR2 are MNHEY and SVGAGI. The CDR3 totals 15 residues. The V gene end was trimmed by 6 bases and the J gene end by 3 bases; junction bases not matched to a gene: 8. CDR3 nucleotide sequence: TGTGCCAGCAGCCAACAGGGACTAGCGATCTACGAGCAGTACTTC. It encodes CASSQQGLAIYEQYF.

This CDR3 reads CASSHTPGTGPNQPQHF. The CDR3 DNA is TGCGCCAGCAGCCACACCCCCGGGACAGGTCCAAATCAGCCCCAGCATTTT. This sequence joins TRBV4-1 and TRBJ1-5; 8 nucleotides match TRBD1. J lost 4 bases, V lost 3 bases, and 11 bases had no gene match. The CDR3 sequence is 17 residues long. CDR1 is MGHRA, CDR2 YSYEKL, per germline.

The chain recombines TRBV7-2 with TRBJ2-4; 9 bases map to TRBD1. The CDR3 runs 14 residues. Losses at the gene ends were 3 bases for V and 8 bases for J; bases not matched to a gene: 5. Germline CDR1 reads SGHTA; CDR2 reads FQGNSA. In DNA form, the CDR3 reads TGTGCCAGCAGCTTTAAACAGGGGGCACACATTCAGTACTTC. Protein: CASSFKQGAHIQYF. The variable domain in full, with the rest retrieved from reference TRBV7-2 and TRBJ2-4, is GAGVSQSPSNKVTEKGKDVELRCDPISGHTALYWYRQSLGQGLEFLIYFQGNSAPDKSGLPSDRFSAERTGGSVSTLTIQRTQQEDSAVYLCASSFKQGAHIQYFGAGTRLSVL.

In regard to this clone: This sample includes further DNA sequences coding for the same CDR3. Here the CDR3 reads CASSIGRGSYNEQFF. CDR3 DNA sequence: TGTGCCAGTAGTATCGGGCGGGGTTCGTACAATGAGCAGTTCTTC. The chain combines TRBV19 with TRBJ2-1; D perhaps matches TRBD2 (6 bases). V lost 3 bases and J 4 bases, leaving 13 bases between the germline ends. The germline V gene encodes CDR1 LNHDA and CDR2 SQIVND (reference sequence). This CDR3 is 15 amino acids long.

V and J are TRBV19 and TRBJ2-1; the match to TRBD2 covers 7 bases. Germline V lookup: CDR1 LNHDA, CDR2 SQIVND (reference sequence). The CDR3 totals 14 residues. J lost 2 bases, V lost 4 bases, and 2 bases had no gene match. The CDR3 protein is CASSTSGTYNEQFF. CDR3 DNA: TGTGCCAGTAGTACCAGCGGGACCTACAATGAGCAGTTCTTC.